The next 5 T cell receptor beta chains were all read from a single sample in a study of patients and donors after allogeneic stem cell transplantation. TCRdb called the RT-PCR reads again in MiXCR, with one record for every CDR3 protein. The sample lists tens of thousands of distinct CDR3 sequences; 4.5% to 5% were seen once. Source material: blood, either unsorted or a sorted T cell fraction (not recorded which). These TCRs come from a human donor who was either an allogeneic HSCT recipient or a stem cell or donor lymphocyte infusion donor (not recorded which). It is not recorded whose cells these are; they may come from a transplant donor.

This clonotype has ten or more counts. This chain links TRBV7-9 with TRBJ1-2; D gene unclear. Germline V gene lookup returns CDR1 SEHNR and CDR2 FQNEAQ (reference sequence). The CDR3 is made up of 14 amino acids. Trimming pared 0 bases from V and 8 bases from J, leaving 13 bases between. CDR3 residues: CASSLAWADGGYTF. The CDR3, as DNA: TGTGCCAGCAGCTTAGCGTGGGCAGACGGGGGCTACACCTTC.

This clonotype has at least ten counts. The V gene is TRBV4-2, the J gene TRBJ2-2; D may be TRBD1 (5 bases). This CDR3 contains 17 residues. Looked up from germline, CDR1 is LGHNA and CDR2 is YNFKEQ. Trimming removed 2 bases from V and 0 bases from J, with 13 bases in between. DNA for the CDR3: TGTGCCAGCAGCCAACAGCGACAGCTCGCGAACACCGGGGAGCTGTTTTTT. Residues: CASSQQRQLANTGELFF.

This clonotype showed up just once. One base away lies a much larger clone, so this may be a sequencing read error. The V call is TRBV6-5, the J call TRBJ2-7; 7 bases agree with TRBD1. The J segment lost 4 bases and the V segment lost 4 bases, leaving 13 bases of the junction unmatched. The CDR3 covers 16 residues. Germline V gene lookup returns CDR1 MNHEY and CDR2 SVGAGI. As DNA, the CDR3 is TGTGCCAGCAGTTCCCCCCCTCACAGGGGTGGGTACGAGCAGTACTTC. It yields the protein CASSSPPHRGGYEQYF.

The table lists this clonotype with a few counts. The chain couples TRBV28 to TRBJ2-3; TRBD2 agrees at 13 bases. The CDR3 has 16 residues. V was pared by 6 bases and J by 6 bases, with 9 bases of the junction left unmatched. Germline V gives CDR1 MDHEN, CDR2 SYDVKM. The CDR3 sequence: CASSSGLAGVMDTQYF. CDR3 DNA: TGTGCCAGCAGCTCCGGACTAGCGGGAGTTATGGATACGCAGTATTTT.

This clonotype was observed a few times. V is TRBV28 and J is TRBJ2-1; 14 nucleotides match TRBD2. Germline V CDR1 and CDR2: MDHEN, SYDVKM. The CDR3 covers 15 residues. The J segment lost 9 bases and the V segment lost 7 bases, leaving 8 bases of the junction unmatched. CDR3 protein: CASTPGLAGDGEQFF. Written as DNA, the CDR3 is TGTGCCAGCACCCCGGGACTAGCGGGAGACGGTGAGCAGTTCTTC.